The 11 T cell receptor beta chains reported below all come from one sample, sequenced in a study of high-grade serous ovarian cancer treatment subgroups. Tumor samples were obtained before definitive surgery or chemotherapy. Assay: immunoSEQ multiplex PCR; the TCRdb copy retains only in-frame clones and omits some. This table holds 13,000 or so clones, over 75% found once. The sequencing sample was made of tumor tissue. The receptors here all came from a human donor with high-grade serous ovarian cancer.

This clone was recorded only once. The CDR3: CASSSWTGGSETQYF. CDR3 in DNA: TGTGCCAGCAGTTCTTGGACAGGGGGCTCGGAGACCCAGTACTTC. The chain combines TRBV27 with TRBJ2-5, with 11 bases lining up with TRBD1. Trimming removed 4 bases from V and 5 bases from J; junction bases left unmatched: 6. Germline V gene lookup returns CDR1 MNHEY and CDR2 SMNVEV (reference sequence). The CDR3 contains 15 residues.

The chain's CDR3 is CASSWRAGELFF. CDR3 in DNA: TGTGCCAGCAGCTGGCGGGCCGGGGAGCTGTTTTTT. The chain carries TRBV7-2 and TRBJ2-2, with a weak D call TRBD2 (5 bases). Deletions cut 4 bases from V and 6 bases from J, with 6 bases between. Per the germline V gene, CDR1 is SGHTA and CDR2 is FQGNSA. The CDR3 is 12 residues long.

J is TRBJ1-2 and V is TRBV18; D unclear. The CDR3 sequence is 13 residues long. Germline assignment: CDR1 KGHSH and CDR2 LQKENI. The ends were cut back, 3 bases at V and 2 bases at J, with 7 bases in the middle. In DNA form, the CDR3 reads TGTGCCAGCTCACCGGTAGGGAACTATGGCTACACCTTC. Translating it yields CASSPVGNYGYTF. The whole variable domain, filled in from reference TRBV18 and TRBJ1-2, reads NAGVMQNPRHLVRRRGQEARLRCSPMKGHSHVYWYRQLPEEGLKFMVYLQKENIIDESGMPKERFSAEFPKEGPSILRIQQVVRGDSAAYFCASSPVGNYGYTFGSGTRLTVV.

The chain couples TRBV7-2 to TRBJ1-1; maybe TRBD1 (5 bases). The CDR3 length is 15 residues. Deletions cut 4 bases from V and 0 bases from J, with 12 bases between. Germline V gene sequence: CDR1 SGHTA, CDR2 FQGNSA. The DNA for the CDR3 is TGTGCCAGCAGCTCTGCCGGGACGGTGAACACTGAAGCTTTCTTT. Translated: CASSSAGTVNTEAFF.

This chain uses TRBV28 with TRBJ1-2; D call uncertain. Germline values: CDR1 MDHEN, CDR2 SYDVKM. The CDR3 runs 16 residues. Trimming removed 6 bases at V and 2 bases at J, with 19 bases between. CDR3 loop: CASSLNRYSTNYGYTF. DNA for the CDR3: TGTGCCAGCAGCCTCAACCGGTACAGTACGAACTATGGCTACACCTTC.

The V call is TRBV19, the J call TRBJ1-1; 8 bases match TRBD1. The germline gives CDR1 LNHDA, CDR2 SQIVND (reference sequence). The J segment lost 1 base and the V segment lost 4 bases, leaving 11 bases of the junction unmatched. The CDR3 totals 17 residues. The CDR3 bases are TGTGCCAGTAGTACCCCAGGGGGCGGGTTGGGGAACACTGAAGCTTTCTTT. Translated, it gives CASSTPGGGLGNTEAFF.

The J gene is TRBJ2-4, the V gene TRBV5-8, with D perhaps matching TRBD2 (6 bases). The CDR3 spans 16 residues. Germline-derived CDR1 and CDR2 are SGHTS and YDEGEE. V lost 0 bases, J lost 0 bases, and 10 bases lay in between. The CDR3 region has the DNA TGTGCCAGCAGCTTGGGTGGAGGGTCAGCCAAAAACATTCAGTACTTC. It codes for CASSLGGGSAKNIQYF.

This sequence joins TRBV7-8 and TRBJ2-1; D uncertain. The germline V gene has CDR1 SGHVS and CDR2 FQNEAQ. The V and J ends lost 5 bases and 0 bases respectively, with 8 bases between them. This CDR3 region has 14 residues. CDR3 DNA: TGTGCCAGCAGCCTTTTCAGCTCCTACAATGAGCAGTTCTTC. Translating gives CASSLFSSYNEQFF.

The chain links TRBV29-1 to TRBJ1-2; D might be TRBD1 (5 bases). Per germline, CDR1 SQVTM and CDR2 ANQGSEA. Deletions cut 4 bases from V and 4 bases from J, with 16 bases between. This CDR3 is built from 14 residues. The DNA for the CDR3 is TGCAGCGTTGCCAGCGACAGATCCGGCTATGGCTACACCTTC. As protein: CSVASDRSGYGYTF.

This clone was picked up one time. This chain connects TRBV14 to TRBJ1-3; TRBD1 matches at 7 bases. The V and J ends lost 4 bases and 2 bases, in that order; junction bases with no gene match: 2. CDR1 and CDR2 from the germline V gene are SGHDN and FVKESK. This CDR3 is built from 14 residues. The CDR3 sequence: CASSRGQAGNTIYF. The CDR3 DNA reads as TGTGCCAGCAGCCGCGGACAGGCTGGAAACACCATATATTTT.

This chain links TRBV12-5 with TRBJ1-1; 7 nucleotides agree with TRBD1. Unmatched junction bases numbered 5, after V lost 7 bases and J lost 3 bases. The CDR3 contains 13 residues. In germline, CDR1 is LGHNT, CDR2 FRNRAP. The CDR3 coding sequence is TGTGCTAGTGCCAGAGACAGGGACACTGAAGCTTTCTTT. As protein: CASARDRDTEAFF.